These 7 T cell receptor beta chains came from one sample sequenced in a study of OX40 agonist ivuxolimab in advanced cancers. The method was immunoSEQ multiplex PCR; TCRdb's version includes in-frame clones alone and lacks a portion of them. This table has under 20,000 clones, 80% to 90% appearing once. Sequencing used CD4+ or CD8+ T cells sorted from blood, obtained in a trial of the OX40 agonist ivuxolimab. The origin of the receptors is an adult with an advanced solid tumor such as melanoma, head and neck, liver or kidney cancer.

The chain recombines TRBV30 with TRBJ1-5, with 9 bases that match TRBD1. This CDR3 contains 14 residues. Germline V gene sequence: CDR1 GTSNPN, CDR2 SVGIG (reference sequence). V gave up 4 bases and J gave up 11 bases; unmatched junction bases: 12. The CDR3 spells CAWTNGQGLTAQHF. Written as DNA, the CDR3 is TGTGCCTGGACTAATGGACAGGGGCTTACGGCCCAGCATTTT.

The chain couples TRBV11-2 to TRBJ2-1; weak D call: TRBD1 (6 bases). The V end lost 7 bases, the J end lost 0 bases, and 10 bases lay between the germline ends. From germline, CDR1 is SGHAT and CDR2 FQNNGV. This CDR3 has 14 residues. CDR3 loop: CASMGAPSYNEQFF. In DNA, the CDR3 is TGTGCCAGCATGGGGGCACCCTCCTACAATGAGCAGTTCTTC.

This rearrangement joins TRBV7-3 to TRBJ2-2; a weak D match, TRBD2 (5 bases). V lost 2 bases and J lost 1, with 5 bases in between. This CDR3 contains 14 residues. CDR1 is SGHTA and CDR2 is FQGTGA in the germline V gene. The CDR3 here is CASSLRGNTGELFF. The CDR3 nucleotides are TGTGCCAGCAGCTTACGGGGGAACACCGGGGAGCTGTTTTTT. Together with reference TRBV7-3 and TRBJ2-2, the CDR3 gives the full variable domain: GAGVSQTPSNKVTEKGKYVELRCDPISGHTALYWYRQSLGQGPEFLIYFQGTGAADDSGLPNDRFFAVRPEGSVSTLKIQRTERGDSAVYLCASSLRGNTGELFFGEGSRLTVL.

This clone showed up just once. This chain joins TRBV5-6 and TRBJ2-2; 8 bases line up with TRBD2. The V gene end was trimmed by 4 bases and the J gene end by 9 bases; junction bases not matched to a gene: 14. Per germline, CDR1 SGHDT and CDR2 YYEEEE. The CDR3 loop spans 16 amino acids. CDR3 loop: CASSGLSGSTGWELFF. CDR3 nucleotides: TGTGCCAGCAGCGGCCTCAGCGGGAGCACCGGGTGGGAGCTGTTTTTT.

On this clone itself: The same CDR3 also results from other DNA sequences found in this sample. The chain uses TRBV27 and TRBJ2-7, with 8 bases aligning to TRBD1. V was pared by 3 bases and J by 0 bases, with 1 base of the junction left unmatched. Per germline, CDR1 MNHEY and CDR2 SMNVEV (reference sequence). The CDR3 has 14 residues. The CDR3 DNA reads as TGTGCCAGCAGTTTTGGGACAGGCTCCTACGAGCAGTACTTC. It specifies CASSFGTGSYEQYF.

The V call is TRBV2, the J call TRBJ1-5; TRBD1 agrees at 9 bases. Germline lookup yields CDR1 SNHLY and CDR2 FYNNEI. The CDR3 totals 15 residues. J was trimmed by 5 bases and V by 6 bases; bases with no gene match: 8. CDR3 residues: CASRYTGGADQPQHF. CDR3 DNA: TGTGCCAGCAGGTATACAGGGGGCGCGGATCAGCCCCAGCATTTT. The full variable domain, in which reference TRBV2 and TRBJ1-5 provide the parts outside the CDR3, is EPEVTQTPSHQVTQMGQEVILRCVPISNHLYFYWYRQILGQKVEFLVSFYNNEISEKSEIFDDQFSVERPDGSNFTLKIRSTKLEDSAMYFCASRYTGGADQPQHFGDGTRLSIL.

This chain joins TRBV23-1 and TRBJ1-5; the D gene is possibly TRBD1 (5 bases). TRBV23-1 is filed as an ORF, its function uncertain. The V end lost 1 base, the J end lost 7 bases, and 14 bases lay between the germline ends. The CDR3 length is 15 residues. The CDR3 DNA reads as TGCGCCAGCAGTCAATACCGGGACGGAAAACAGCCCCAGCATTTT. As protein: CASSQYRDGKQPQHF.